The 27 T cell receptor beta chains below were found in one sample sequenced in a study of Graves' ophthalmopathy and Graves' hyperthyroidism (dated by TCRdb to the late 2010s). Sequencing was carried out with an Illumina HiSeq 2000. TCR beta CDR3 regions were amplified from RNA transcripts for repertoire sequencing. HTBI primers and the Qiagen OneStep RT-PCR kit were used in a first-round RT-PCR, which was followed by a second-round multiplex PCR, size selection and purification. TCRdb reanalyzed the raw reads on its own, using fastp at Q25 for trimming and MiXCR for clone calling, and kept in-frame beta chains. Rows are unified per CDR3 protein, each entry keeping the most common DNA and genes. This sample comprises roughly 610,000 distinct CDR3 sequences, roughly 20% of them detected only once. Approximately 7% of the sample comes from the top ten. What was sequenced was peripheral blood. The receptor source for this set is a woman under 30 with stable Graves' hyperthyroidism. Some clones in this sample may be carry-over from other donors' samples. Donor details come from another sample of the same person, matched by shared clones.

This clonotype was seen more than once but under ten times. J is TRBJ2-2 and V is TRBV30; either TRBD1 or TRBD2 may fit D (5 bases each). This CDR3 has 14 amino acids. Trimming took 4 bases from V and 4 from J, leaving 13 bases between them. CDR1 is GTSNPN and CDR2 is SVGIG in the germline V gene (reference sequence). This CDR3 is CAWMLPGRTGELFF. The DNA of the CDR3 is TGTGCCTGGATGCTGCCGGGGCGCACCGGGGAGCTGTTTTTT.

Remarks on this clonotype: An end of the junction does not agree with germline; a read error may underlie this. The CDR3 spells CASSFGVEYGYIF. CDR3 nucleotides: TGTGCCAGCAGTTTCGGGGTGGAGTATGGCTACATCTTC. This chain joins TRBV28 and TRBJ1-2; D is ambiguous. This CDR3 has 13 residues. Germline values: CDR1 MDHEN, CDR2 SYDVKM.

This clonotype was detected a few times. V usage is TRBV12-3 or TRBV12-4 and J usage is TRBJ1-2; D might be TRBD1 (6 bases). The V end lost 5 bases, the J end lost 4 bases, and 20 bases lay between the germline ends. The CDR3 loop spans 16 amino acids. This CDR3 reads CASSEQGPSTAYGYTF. The DNA for the CDR3 is TGTGCCAGCAGTGAACAGGGTCCAAGCACGGCCTATGGCTACACCTTC.

Ten or more counts support this clonotype. The chain recombines TRBV6-5 with TRBJ1-2, with a tentative D call TRBD1 (5 bases). Between the trimmed V and J ends, which lost 0 bases and 8 bases, there was a span of 10 bases. Germline CDR1 reads MNHEY; CDR2 reads SVGAGI. The CDR3 is 13 residues long. In nucleotides, the CDR3 is TGTGCCAGCAGTTACTCAATCAGGGAAGGCTACACCTTC. Protein: CASSYSIREGYTF.

The sample holds a few counts of this clonotype. The V and J genes are TRBV28 and TRBJ1-4; TRBD1 is a possible D gene (6 bases). Per the germline V gene, CDR1 is MDHEN and CDR2 is SYDVKM. V was trimmed by 5 bases and J by 8 bases, leaving 18 bases between them. The CDR3 covers 15 residues. The CDR3 DNA follows: TGTGCCAGCAGTCCAGACAGGTCCTATATGGAAAAACTGTTTTTT. It translates to CASSPDRSYMEKLFF.

This clonotype was seen many times. CDR3: CASGAGTDYGYTF. The DNA for the CDR3 is TGTGCCAGCGGGGCGGGGACAGACTATGGCTACACCTTC. The chain combines TRBV2 with TRBJ1-2; TRBD1 aligns across 7 bases. The J segment lost 3 bases and the V segment lost 8 bases, leaving 6 bases of the junction unmatched. Germline loops: CDR1 SNHLY, CDR2 FYNNEI. This CDR3 spans 13 amino acids.

The gene calls are TRBV2 and TRBJ1-2, with 7 positions matching TRBD1. V lost 11 bases and J lost 4; bases outside the gene matches: 10. Germline V lookup: CDR1 SNHLY, CDR2 FYNNEI. CDR3 length equals 13 residues. The CDR3 DNA reads TGTGCCGTACTACAGGGGACCGCCTATGGCTACACCTTC. Translation gives CAVLQGTAYGYTF.

The chain combines TRBV2 with TRBJ2-7; D gene ambiguous. Germline V CDR1 and CDR2: SNHLY, FYNNEI. The CDR3 extends over 12 amino acids. V was clipped by 6 bases and J by 5 bases, with 11 bases between them. CDR3: CASRVRVHEQYF. DNA of the CDR3: TGTGCCAGCAGGGTCCGCGTCCACGAGCAGTACTTC.

The chain is built from TRBV6-1 and TRBJ2-6, with 8 nucleotides matching TRBD1. CDR3 length equals 17 residues. Germline CDR1 and CDR2: MNHNS and SASEGT. Trimming cost V 5 bases and J 0 bases; bases outside gene matches: 6. CDR3 in DNA: TGTGCCAGCAGTAAACAGGGGGTGAGCTCTGGGGCCAACGTCCTGACTTTC. The encoded protein is CASSKQGVSSGANVLTF.

The sample holds many counts of this clonotype. V is TRBV5-1 and J is TRBJ2-7, with D maybe TRBD1 (5 bases). Germline CDR1 and CDR2: SGHRS and YFSETQ. The length of the CDR3 is 13 residues. V was cut by 0 bases and J by 4 bases, with 8 bases left in between. The CDR3: CASSLVDSYEQYF. The CDR3 nucleotides read TGCGCCAGCAGCTTGGTTGACAGTTACGAGCAGTACTTC. Together with reference TRBV5-1 and TRBJ2-7, the CDR3 gives the full variable domain: KAGVTQTPRYLIKTRGQQVTLSCSPISGHRSVSWYQQTPGQGLQFLFEYFSETQRNKGNFPGRFSGRQFSNSRSEMNVSTLELGDSALYLCASSLVDSYEQYFGPGTRLTVT.

The chain couples TRBV5-1 to TRBJ2-7; the match to TRBD1 covers 8 bases. The CDR3 length is 15 residues. J gave up 2 bases and V 4 bases, and 8 bases lay outside the gene matches. Germline loops: CDR1 SGHRS, CDR2 YFSETQ. CDR3 DNA sequence: TGCGCCAGCAGCCCTCAGGGGGCGGCCACCTACGAGCAGTACTTC. Protein sequence: CASSPQGAATYEQYF.

This clonotype was counted ten times or more. The junction does not match germline at one end; this may be a read error. The rearrangement uses TRBV6-1 and TRBJ2-2, with 8 nucleotides matching TRBD1. CDR1 and CDR2 from the germline V gene are MNHNS and SASEGT. CDR3 length: 15 amino acids. This CDR3 is CASREGRGLTGELFF. In DNA, the CDR3 is TGTGCCAGCAGGGAAGGCAGGGGGCTCACCGGGGAGCTGTTTTTT.

This clonotype has a count of ten or more. The CDR3 reads CASKGVEAFF. CDR3 nucleotide sequence: TGTGCCAGTAAGGGGGTCGAAGCTTTCTTT. The V gene is TRBV6-9, the J gene TRBJ1-1; a possible D gene is TRBD1 (6 bases). From germline, CDR1 is MNHGY and CDR2 SVAAGI. Deletions cut 9 bases from V and 8 bases from J, with 10 bases between. The CDR3 is 10 residues long.

This clonotype was found many times. No conserved phenylalanine or tryptophan ends this CDR3, so it is likely a read error. It is unclear where the CDR3 begins or ends on the DNA, so no DNA is shown, and the CDR3 is as TCRdb lists it. This rearrangement joins TRBV6-1 to TRBJ2-7; the table's D call of TRBD2 was not tested on the DNA. The CDR3 is 14 residues long, counting both termini. Germline-derived CDR1 and CDR2 are MNHNS and SASEGT. The CDR3 here is CASSPKGTSGALFD.

The chain recombines TRBV6-2 or TRBV6-3 with TRBJ2-7, with 7 bases aligning to TRBD2. This CDR3 has 16 residues. V lost 6 bases to trimming and J lost 0 bases; unmatched junction nucleotides: 11. Germline lookup yields CDR1 MNHEY and CDR2 SVGEGT. In DNA form, the CDR3 reads TGTGCCAGCAGCGATCCGAAAGCGGGAAGCTCCTACGAGCAGTACTTC. This codes for CASSDPKAGSSYEQYF.

The sample holds a few counts of this clonotype. The chain is built from TRBV6-5 and TRBJ1-2; TRBD1 matches at 7 bases. Trimming cost V 2 bases and J 4 bases; bases outside gene matches: 4. The CDR3 sequence is 14 residues long. Germline values: CDR1 MNHEY, CDR2 SVGAGI. Here the CDR3 DNA reads TGTGCCAGCAGTTACGCACAGGGGACCTATGGCTACACCTTC. Its protein is CASSYAQGTYGYTF.

The chain uses TRBV28 and TRBJ2-7; TRBD2 might be the D (7 bases). Germline CDR1 and CDR2: MDHEN and SYDVKM. Trimming removed 5 bases at V and 6 bases at J, with 14 bases between. The CDR3 totals 13 residues. The CDR3 protein is CASSGGGPSEQYF. In nucleotides, the CDR3 is TGTGCCAGCAGTGGGGGGGGCCCCAGCGAGCAGTACTTC. The full variable domain, with the rest looked up from reference TRBV28 and TRBJ2-7, is DVKVTQSSRYLVKRTGEKVFLECVQDMDHENMFWYRQDPGLGLRLIYFSYDVKMKEKGDIPEGYSVSREKKERFSLILESASTNQTSMYLCASSGGGPSEQYFGPGTRLTVT.

Ten or more counts support this clonotype. The rearrangement links TRBV12-3 or TRBV12-4 to TRBJ2-7; possibly TRBD2 for D (5 bases). The CDR3 extends over 11 amino acids. V lost 3 bases to trimming and J lost 12 bases, with 12 bases between them. The CDR3 coding sequence is TGTGCCAGCAGTTTTCCCGGGGTCCTGTACTTC. It is translated as CASSFPGVLYF.

This clonotype was counted at least ten times. This sequence joins TRBV2 and TRBJ1-1; D remains unclear. Between the trimmed V and J ends, which lost 1 base and 5 bases, there was a span of 8 bases. Germline V lookup: CDR1 SNHLY, CDR2 FYNNEI. CDR3 length: 13 residues. In DNA form, the CDR3 reads TGTGCCAGCAGTGAAGGCGGGTTGACTGAAGCTTTCTTT. Amino acid sequence: CASSEGGLTEAFF.

This clonotype was picked up many times. The junction shows a germline mismatch at one end, possibly a read error. The chain links TRBV6-1 to TRBJ1-1; D ambiguous. The germline V gene encodes CDR1 MNHNS and CDR2 SASEGT. The CDR3 loop spans 15 amino acids. The CDR3 region is CASSPPGMAGTEALF. CDR3 bases: TGTGCCAGCAGTCCGCCAGGAATGGCGGGCACTGAAGCTCTCTTT.

In its sample, this clonotype was seen many times. The chain links TRBV12-3 or TRBV12-4 to TRBJ2-2, with a possible D match to TRBD2 (5 bases). With 7 bases removed from V and 7 bases from J, the gap between germline ends came to 16 bases. This CDR3 is built from 14 residues. DNA for the CDR3: TGTGCCAGCACTATTAGCGAGTATAGCGGGGAGCTGTTTTTT. This sequence encodes CASTISEYSGELFF.

The chain has TRBV6-1 and TRBJ2-7; 7 bases map to TRBD2. Germline CDR1 is MNHNS and CDR2 is SASEGT. V lost 9 bases, J lost 3 bases, and 8 bases stayed unmatched. There are 13 residues in the CDR3. The CDR3 DNA sequence: TGTGCCAGTAGCAGGGACTACTTCTACGAGCAGTACTTC. This codes for CASSRDYFYEQYF.

Only a few counts were recorded for this clonotype. This chain connects TRBV20-1 to TRBJ1-1; D might be TRBD1 (6 bases). Germline lookup yields CDR1 DFQATT and CDR2 SNEGSKA (reference sequence). The CDR3 extends over 15 amino acids. Trimming took off 1 base at V and 0 bases at J, with 12 bases between the two ends. CDR3 region: CSARGSRGVNTEAFF. The CDR3 DNA is TGCAGTGCTAGAGGCAGTAGGGGGGTGAACACTGAAGCTTTCTTT.

The chain is built from TRBV12-3 or TRBV12-4 and TRBJ1-2; D may be TRBD1 (6 bases). The V gene lost 4 bases and the J gene lost 8 bases, with 20 bases spanning the gap. CDR3 size: 15 residues. The CDR3 region has the DNA TGTGCCAGCAGTTCGGGATATCAGGGGATAGGCGGCTACACCTTC. It codes for CASSSGYQGIGGYTF.

The J gene is TRBJ2-5, the V gene TRBV2; 10 nucleotides align to TRBD2. Per germline, CDR1 SNHLY and CDR2 FYNNEI. With 3 bases clipped from V and 6 bases from J, the junction kept 10 bases outside the gene matches. The CDR3 loop spans 16 amino acids. CDR3 protein: CASSELASGGAKTQYF. CDR3 nucleotide sequence: TGTGCCAGCAGTGAGCTTGCCAGCGGGGGGGCGAAGACCCAGTACTTC.

This clonotype has ten or more counts. This may arise from a read error, as a much more abundant clone is one base away. This sequence joins TRBV6-5 and TRBJ1-1; the D is unclear. V lost 2 bases to trimming and J lost 1 base, with 5 bases between them. This CDR3 spans 13 amino acids. CDR1 is MNHEY and CDR2 is SVGAGI in the germline V gene. Written as DNA, the CDR3 is TGTGCCAGCAGTTACCCCACGAACACTGAAGCTTTCTTT. Encoded protein: CASSYPTNTEAFF.

In its sample, this clonotype was seen many times. The chain has TRBV27 and TRBJ1-2, with TRBD1 as a possible D gene (6 bases). The CDR3 sequence is 18 residues long. Trimming left V 4 bases short and J 8 bases short, with 29 bases between. Germline CDR1 is MNHEY and CDR2 is SMNVEV (reference sequence). The CDR3 sequence is CASSSTPLTRGVAVGYTF. The CDR3 nucleotides read TGTGCCAGCAGTTCTACCCCCCTTACCAGGGGTGTGGCTGTCGGCTACACCTTC.